These 22 T cell receptor beta chains originate from one sample sequenced in a study of blood T cells in healthy people across ages. Primed by a sample-barcoded 5' primer and a J-beta primer mix, a second PCR proceeded for 7 to 11 cycles. TCRdb re-analysed the 5' RACE reads in MiXCR, keeping a single row per CDR3 protein. Of about 800,000 distinct CDR3 sequences listed, 20% to 25% are singletons. The sample was also reused in another study, on T cells of mothers and their children.

What was sequenced was blood. These receptors all come from a boy between 10 and 17 years old in good health.

V and J are TRBV14 and TRBJ1-2; D is unresolved. CDR3 length equals 16 residues. V was clipped by 1 base and J by 1 base, with 13 bases between them. Germline V gene sequence: CDR1 SGHDN, CDR2 FVKESK. In DNA form, the CDR3 reads TGTGCCAGCAGCCAAGTAAATTCCATACTTAACTATGGCTACACCTTC. This encodes CASSQVNSILNYGYTF.

This clonotype was seen a few times. This chain uses TRBV15 with TRBJ2-4, with D possibly TRBD2 on 6 matching bases. This CDR3 spans 16 amino acids. V was clipped by 3 bases and J by 0 bases, with 12 bases between them. Germline V gene lookup returns CDR1 LNHNV and CDR2 YYDKDF (reference sequence). The CDR3 reads CATSSGGTLAKNIQYF. The CDR3 nucleotides read TGTGCCACCAGCAGCGGCGGGACGCTAGCCAAAAACATTCAGTACTTC.

The chain combines TRBV7-2 with TRBJ2-1; 11 bases align to TRBD2. Germline V gene sequence: CDR1 SGHTA, CDR2 FQGNSA. This CDR3 spans 16 amino acids. J was trimmed by 6 bases and V by 5 bases; bases with no gene match: 9. The CDR3 DNA reads as TGTGCCAGCAGCCCTCAGGGCCTAGCGGGAGGCAATGAGCAGTTCTTC. This translates into CASSPQGLAGGNEQFF.

This chain links TRBV20-1 with TRBJ2-7; 8 positions agree with TRBD2. In germline, CDR1 is DFQATT, CDR2 SNEGSKA (reference sequence). This CDR3 comprises 13 residues. V dropped 3 bases and J dropped 7; count of bases not matched to a gene: 8. Here the CDR3 reads CSASGGAFREQYF. In DNA, the CDR3 is TGCAGTGCTAGCGGGGGGGCCTTTAGGGAGCAGTACTTC.

The chain has TRBV6-2 or TRBV6-3 and TRBJ1-5; D not resolved. The CDR3 consists of 15 residues. The ends were cut back, 0 bases at V and 8 bases at J, with 14 bases in the middle. Germline CDR1 reads MNHEY; CDR2 reads SVGEGT. The CDR3 bases are TGTGCCAGCAGTTACTCCATCGAGGGCGGGAAGCCCCAGCATTTT. This translates into CASSYSIEGGKPQHF.

The gene calls are TRBV7-8 and TRBJ2-2; D perhaps matches TRBD1 (5 bases). The CDR3 totals 15 residues. The V gene lost 2 bases and the J gene lost 1 base, with 8 bases spanning the gap. In germline, CDR1 is SGHVS, CDR2 FQNEAQ. This chain's CDR3 is CASSLHTGNTGELFF. In DNA form, the CDR3 reads TGTGCCAGCAGCTTACATACAGGGAACACCGGGGAGCTGTTTTTT.

This sequence joins TRBV7-9 and TRBJ1-4; D is undetermined. CDR1 and CDR2 from the germline V gene are SEHNR and FQNEAQ (reference sequence). This CDR3 comprises 13 residues. The ends were cut back, 3 bases at V and 8 bases at J, with 10 bases in the middle. CDR3: CASSFDSHEKLFF. The CDR3 DNA is TGTGCCAGCAGCTTCGACTCCCACGAAAAACTGTTTTTT. Complete variable domain (other parts from reference TRBV7-9 and TRBJ1-4): DTGVSQNPRHKITKRGQNVTFRCDPISEHNRLYWYRQTLGQGPEFLTYFQNEAQLEKSRLLSDRFSAERPKGSFSTLEIQRTEQGDSAMYLCASSFDSHEKLFFGSGTQLSVL.

V usage is TRBV5-1 and J usage is TRBJ2-1; TRBD1 agrees at 11 bases. V trimming: 1 base; J trimming: 6 bases; junction bases outside the gene matches: 6. This CDR3 has 16 residues. Germline values: CDR1 SGHRS, CDR2 YFSETQ. The CDR3 region is CASSLQLGTGGNEQFF. CDR3 bases: TGCGCCAGCAGCTTGCAGTTAGGGACAGGGGGCAATGAGCAGTTCTTC.

The V gene is TRBV18, the J gene TRBJ1-1; 10 bases line up with TRBD1. The J segment lost 5 bases and the V segment lost 1 base, leaving 4 bases of the junction unmatched. CDR3 size: 15 residues. Germline V lookup: CDR1 KGHSH, CDR2 LQKENI. Here the CDR3 DNA reads TGTGCCAGCTCACCACGGGAGGGACAGGGGACTGAAGCTTTCTTT. The encoded protein is CASSPREGQGTEAFF. The variable domain in full, with the rest retrieved from reference TRBV18 and TRBJ1-1, is NAGVMQNPRHLVRRRGQEARLRCSPMKGHSHVYWYRQLPEEGLKFMVYLQKENIIDESGMPKERFSAEFPKEGPSILRIQQVVRGDSAAYFCASSPREGQGTEAFFGQGTRLTVV.

The V call is TRBV28, the J call TRBJ2-1; the D gene is possibly TRBD1 (5 bases). This CDR3 comprises 16 residues. The germline V and J ends were trimmed by 3 bases and 7 bases, with 19 bases remaining between them. Germline-derived CDR1 and CDR2 are MDHEN and SYDVKM. The CDR3 coding sequence is TGTGCCAGCAGTTTCCTCCTATGGGGTAAGGGGAATGAGCAGTTCTTC. Translating gives CASSFLLWGKGNEQFF.

The V and J genes are TRBV6-5 and TRBJ2-1; D is perhaps TRBD1 (5 bases). With the DNA end fitting TRBJ2-5 better, the J assignment may be wrong. CDR1 and CDR2 from the germline V gene are MNHEY and SVGAGI. The CDR3 is made up of 13 amino acids. CDR3 DNA: TGTGCCAGCAGTTACGACAGAGTGAAGACCCAGTACTTC. Residues: CASSYDRVKTQYF.

The chain employs TRBV7-8 and TRBJ2-7, with 8 bases lining up with TRBD2. Germline trimming cut 5 bases from V and 3 bases from J; bases unmatched to any gene: 3. The CDR3 covers 13 residues. The germline V gene has CDR1 SGHVS and CDR2 FQNEAQ. In DNA, the CDR3 is TGTGCCAGCAGCCAAAGCGGGAGCTACGAGCAGTACTTC. Encoded protein: CASSQSGSYEQYF.

The CDR3 protein is CASSSSGNTYNSPLHF. The CDR3 DNA reads TGTGCCAGCAGCTCCTCAGGGAACACTTATAATTCACCCCTCCACTTT. The chain combines TRBV5-6 with TRBJ1-6, with D possibly matching TRBD1 (5 bases). The CDR3 is 16 residues long. CDR1 SGHDT and CDR2 YYEEEE come from the germline V gene. The ends were cut back, 3 bases at V and 4 bases at J, with 14 bases in the middle.

This clonotype was observed a few times. The chain joins TRBV7-9 to TRBJ2-7, with TRBD1 matching 8 bases. The junction had 8 bases not matched to a gene; V was cut back by 1 base and J by 6 bases. Germline CDR1 is SEHNR and CDR2 is FQNEAQ (reference sequence). This CDR3 has 15 residues. The CDR3 loop reads CASSLVVGTGGEQYF. As DNA, the CDR3 is TGTGCCAGCAGCTTAGTGGTAGGCACAGGGGGCGAGCAGTACTTC. Combining the CDR3 with reference TRBV7-9 and TRBJ2-7 gives the whole variable domain DTGVSQNPRHKITKRGQNVTFRCDPISEHNRLYWYRQTLGQGPEFLTYFQNEAQLEKSRLLSDRFSAERPKGSFSTLEIQRTEQGDSAMYLCASSLVVGTGGEQYFGPGTRLTVT.

The chain is built from TRBV4-3 and TRBJ2-3, with D perhaps TRBD2 (5 bases). The CDR3 is 14 amino acids. Germline values: CDR1 LGHNA, CDR2 YSLEER. V lost 0 bases to trimming and J lost 2 bases, with 6 bases between them. The chain's CDR3 is CASSQDGVTDTQYF. CDR3 DNA sequence: TGCGCCAGCAGCCAAGACGGGGTCACAGATACGCAGTATTTT.

The chain employs TRBV27 and TRBJ1-5; 7 bases match TRBD1. The V gene end was trimmed by 5 bases and the J gene end by 2 bases; junction bases not matched to a gene: 6. Germline CDR1 reads MNHEY; CDR2 reads SMNVEV (reference sequence). The CDR3 loop spans 15 amino acids. The chain's CDR3 is CASSPTDRGNQPQHF. The CDR3 region has the DNA TGTGCCAGCAGTCCGACCGACAGGGGCAATCAGCCCCAGCATTTT.

This clonotype was seen more than once but under ten times. The rearrangement uses TRBV6-5 and TRBJ2-1, with TRBD2 matching 8 bases. This CDR3 comprises 16 residues. CDR1 is MNHEY, CDR2 SVGAGI, per germline. The V segment lost 2 bases and the J segment 4 bases; nucleotides outside the gene matches: 7. CDR3 amino acids: CASSYTLAELYNEQFF. The CDR3 DNA reads TGTGCCAGCAGTTACACACTAGCGGAGTTATACAATGAGCAGTTCTTC.

The rearrangement joins TRBV15 to TRBJ2-7; a possible D gene is TRBD1 (6 bases). Trimming removed 4 bases at V and 0 bases at J, with 13 bases between. This CDR3 contains 15 residues. Germline CDR1 reads LNHNV; CDR2 reads YYDKDF (reference sequence). CDR3 region: CATSTVQGSSYEQYF. The CDR3 DNA is TGTGCCACCAGCACGGTACAGGGCAGCTCCTACGAGCAGTACTTC.

In this sample, this clonotype turned up a few times. V and J are TRBV29-1 and TRBJ2-7; 9 bases fit TRBD2. Germline CDR1 and CDR2: SQVTM and ANQGSEA. V shed 5 bases, J shed 3 bases, and the junction held 2 bases outside the gene matches. The CDR3 extends over 12 amino acids. The CDR3 bases are TGCAGCGTTACGACTAGCGGCTACGAGCAGTACTTC. Protein sequence: CSVTTSGYEQYF.

The rearrangement uses TRBV29-1 and TRBJ1-5; D perhaps matches TRBD1 (5 bases). V lost 4 bases and J 6 bases, leaving 13 bases between the germline ends. The CDR3 consists of 13 residues. Germline assignment: CDR1 SQVTM and CDR2 ANQGSEA. The CDR3 DNA sequence: TGCAGCGTTGGAGGCGGGGGAAGTCAGCCCCAGCATTTT. Its translation: CSVGGGGSQPQHF.

V is TRBV12-3 or TRBV12-4 and J is TRBJ1-1, with D possibly TRBD1 on 6 matching bases. The CDR3 totals 12 residues. Trimming stripped 7 bases from V and 8 bases from J, with 14 bases between. The CDR3 loop reads CASTPDSLEAFF. The CDR3 nucleotides read TGTGCCAGCACCCCGGACAGCTTAGAAGCTTTCTTT.

The gene calls are TRBV28 and TRBJ2-1; D tentatively reads TRBD1 or TRBD2 (5 bases each). CDR3 size: 12 residues. Germline V CDR1 and CDR2: MDHEN, SYDVKM. Trimming pared 8 bases from V and 6 bases from J, leaving 11 bases between. For the CDR3, the DNA is TGTGCCAGCCGGGACCCCGCCAATGAGCAGTTCTTC. Translated: CASRDPANEQFF.